The 32 T cell receptor beta chains below all came from one sample that was sequenced in a study of T cells in Graves' hyperthyroidism and ophthalmopathy. Researchers took RNA transcripts and amplified the TCR beta CDR3 regions from them. A first-round RT-PCR of the TCR CDR3 used the HTBI primer set. MiXCR, applied by TCRdb to the multiplex PCR reads, yields one record per CDR3 protein. The sample contains around 300,000 distinct CDR3 sequences, less than 30% of which appear only once. Sequencing used blood. The receptor set was obtained from a man aged 35 to 55 with Graves' hyperthyroidism that later progressed to Graves' ophthalmopathy.

This clonotype showed up many times. The rearrangement uses TRBV11-1 and TRBJ1-3; 7 nucleotides agree with TRBD1. In germline, CDR1 is SGHAT, CDR2 FQDESV (reference sequence). The length of the CDR3 is 16 residues. The J segment lost 0 bases and the V segment lost 5 bases, leaving 7 bases of the junction unmatched. The CDR3 DNA reads as TGTGCCAGCAGCGCCCGTCGGGACAGCTCTGGAAACACCATATATTTT. Translation gives CASSARRDSSGNTIYF.

The V and J genes are TRBV6-2 or TRBV6-3 and TRBJ2-7; possible D gene TRBD2, 6 bases. Germline assignment: CDR1 MNHEY and CDR2 SVGEGT. Trimming shortened V by 5 bases and J by 3 bases, and 17 bases separated the two germline ends. The length of the CDR3 is 15 residues. CDR3 DNA: TGTGCCAGCAGTCAAGGCGGGATTCCTCTCTACGAGCAGTACTTC. Encoded protein: CASSQGGIPLYEQYF.

This clonotype has only a few counts. The chain is built from TRBV9 and TRBJ2-7; D not resolved. Between the trimmed V and J ends, which lost 4 bases and 3 bases, there was a span of 17 bases. Germline CDR1 is SGDLS and CDR2 is YYNGEE. This CDR3 region has 15 residues. CDR3 coding DNA: TGTGCCAGCAGCCCAAGCTTCGGCCCGTACTACGAGCAGTACTTC. Its translation: CASSPSFGPYYEQYF. Variable domain in full (rest from reference TRBV9 and TRBJ2-7): DSGVTQTPKHLITATGQRVTLRCSPRSGDLSVYWYQQSLDQGLQFLIQYYNGEERAKGNILERFSAQQFPDLHSELNLSSLELGDSALYFCASSPSFGPYYEQYFGPGTRLTVT.

This clonotype was counted between two and nine times. The chain links TRBV24-1 to TRBJ2-5, with TRBD2 matching over 8 bases. The CDR3 runs 16 residues. CDR1 and CDR2 from the germline V gene are KGHDR and SFDVKD. The junction had 8 bases not matched to a gene; V was cut back by 1 base and J by 5 bases. CDR3 protein: CATSDFGPGGEETQYF. CDR3 DNA: TGTGCCACCAGTGATTTTGGACCGGGAGGGGAGGAGACCCAGTACTTC.

V and J are TRBV6-2 or TRBV6-3 and TRBJ2-7; 7 bases fit TRBD2. The CDR3 extends over 17 amino acids. V shed 6 bases, J shed 2 bases, and the junction held 16 bases outside the gene matches. Germline V gene data show CDR1 as MNHEY and CDR2 as SVGEGT. The CDR3 DNA follows: TGTGCCAGCAGCTTGAACCTGGGGAGGGGCCGGGCCTACGAGCAGTACTTC. It yields the protein CASSLNLGRGRAYEQYF.

Ten or more counts support this clonotype. The chain carries TRBV11-3 and TRBJ2-2, with D possibly TRBD1 on 6 matching bases. The CDR3 runs to 14 residues. V lost 5 bases and J 0 bases, leaving 7 bases between the germline ends. Germline CDR1 is SGHNT and CDR2 is YENEEA. As DNA, the CDR3 is TGTGCCAGCAGCCGACAGGCGAACACCGGGGAGCTGTTTTTT. Its protein is CASSRQANTGELFF. The full variable domain, completed using reference TRBV11-3 and TRBJ2-2, is EAGVVQSPRYKIIEKKQPVAFWCNPISGHNTLYWYLQNLGQGPELLIRYENEEAVDDSQLPKDRFSAERLKGVDSTLKIQPAELGDSAVYLCASSRQANTGELFFGEGSRLTVL.

This clonotype was seen ten or more times. The CDR3 is CASSLGTNTEAFF. The CDR3 bases are TGTGCCAGCAGCCTCGGGACCAACACTGAAGCTTTCTTT. V gene TRBV7-3 combines with J gene TRBJ1-1, with a weak D call TRBD1 (5 bases). CDR3 length equals 13 residues. V was shortened by 5 bases and J by 2 bases, with 9 bases between the two germline ends. From germline, CDR1 is SGHTA and CDR2 FQGTGA.

This clonotype came up once. The rearrangement joins TRBV4-2 to TRBJ1-1; weak D call: TRBD1 (5 bases). V gave up 1 base and J gave up 2 bases, with 17 bases separating them. The CDR3 totals 17 residues. The germline V gene encodes CDR1 LGHNA and CDR2 YNFKEQ. Here the CDR3 reads CASSQGGGGKKNTEAFF. The CDR3 bases are TGTGCCAGCAGCCAAGGGGGCGGGGGAAAGAAAAACACTGAAGCTTTCTTT.

This clonotype has ten or more counts. This chain links TRBV30 with TRBJ2-6; D unclear. CDR1 and CDR2 from the germline V gene are GTSNPN and SVGIG (reference sequence). The germline V and J ends were trimmed by 6 bases and 0 bases, with 12 bases remaining between them. CDR3 length: 15 amino acids. DNA of the CDR3: TGTGCCTGCCCCCGGGTCAACTCTGGGGCCAACGTCCTGACTTTC. The encoded protein is CACPRVNSGANVLTF.

The V call is TRBV12-3 or TRBV12-4, the J call TRBJ2-7; the match to TRBD2 covers 10 bases. This CDR3 is 15 amino acids long. With V trimmed by 5 bases and J by 2 bases, 6 bases remained unmatched. Here the CDR3 reads CASSASGRSAYEQYF. CDR3 nucleotide sequence: TGTGCCAGCAGTGCTAGCGGGAGATCAGCCTACGAGCAGTACTTC.

The chain combines TRBV5-1 with TRBJ1-2, with D hard to call. CDR3 length: 14 amino acids. V was cut by 5 bases and J by 8 bases, with 19 bases left in between. Looked up from germline, CDR1 is SGHRS and CDR2 is YFSETQ. The CDR3 DNA is TGCGCCAGCAGTTTTGACCGAGTCGTGACGGGCTACACCTTC. It encodes CASSFDRVVTGYTF.

The chain employs TRBV28 and TRBJ1-1; tentatively, D is TRBD1 (6 bases). With 6 bases removed from V and 6 bases from J, the gap between germline ends came to 11 bases. Germline assignment: CDR1 MDHEN and CDR2 SYDVKM. This CDR3 is 12 amino acids long. This CDR3 is CASSADRSEAFF. The CDR3 nucleotides read TGTGCCAGCAGCGCCGACAGGTCTGAAGCTTTCTTT.

This chain connects TRBV10-3 to TRBJ2-5; 7 bases map to TRBD2. The CDR3 totals 13 residues. V shed 11 bases and J 5 bases; nucleotides not matched to a gene: 11. Germline CDR1 ENHRY, CDR2 SYGVKD. CDR3 DNA: TGTGCCGCGGAGCCAAGCGGGACGGAGACCCAGTACTTC. It specifies CAAEPSGTETQYF.

This clonotype was seen at least ten times. This chain connects TRBV6-1 to TRBJ1-2, with D uncertain. The V gene lost 4 bases and the J gene lost 0 bases, with 9 bases spanning the gap. Germline-derived CDR1 and CDR2 are MNHNS and SASEGT. The CDR3 totals 14 residues. DNA for the CDR3: TGTGCCAGCAGTGTAGCGGGTTCTAACTATGGCTACACCTTC. Protein product: CASSVAGSNYGYTF.

The table lists this clonotype with many counts. The CDR3 bases are TGTGCCAGCAGCTTTCAGGGCAGGGGCTACGAGCAGTACTTC. Translation gives CASSFQGRGYEQYF. This chain uses TRBV11-3 with TRBJ2-7; a possible D gene is TRBD1 (6 bases). CDR3 size: 14 residues. V lost 3 bases to trimming and J lost 3 bases, with 12 bases between them. CDR1 SGHNT and CDR2 YENEEA come from the germline V gene. Full variable domain (remainder filled in from reference TRBV11-3 and TRBJ2-7): EAGVVQSPRYKIIEKKQPVAFWCNPISGHNTLYWYLQNLGQGPELLIRYENEEAVDDSQLPKDRFSAERLKGVDSTLKIQPAELGDSAVYLCASSFQGRGYEQYFGPGTRLTVT.

The chain links TRBV6-5 to TRBJ1-5; the D is unclear. Trimming pared 2 bases from V and 7 bases from J, leaving 15 bases between. CDR3 length: 15 amino acids. The germline V gene has CDR1 MNHEY and CDR2 SVGAGI. Here the CDR3 DNA reads TGTGCCAGCAGTTACACCGGCCAGGCCGGACAGCCCCAGCATTTT. Translating gives CASSYTGQAGQPQHF.

This clonotype showed up many times. The rearrangement joins TRBV24-1 to TRBJ2-7, with a weak D call TRBD1 (6 bases). V lost 3 bases to trimming and J lost 0 bases, with 11 bases between them. The CDR3 spans 15 residues. CDR1 is KGHDR, CDR2 SFDVKD, per germline. CDR3 amino acids: CATSDPRGGSYEQYF. The CDR3 region has the DNA TGTGCCACCAGTGATCCCCGAGGGGGCTCCTACGAGCAGTACTTC.

This clonotype was detected ten times or more. The chain joins TRBV7-2 to TRBJ2-7; 7 bases are a match to TRBD1. J lost 2 bases, V lost 5 bases, and 9 bases had no gene match. The CDR3 spans 15 residues. Germline V gives CDR1 SGHTA, CDR2 FQGNSA. CDR3 sequence reads: CASSPYAGGAYEQYF. CDR3 sequence (DNA): TGTGCCAGCAGCCCTTACGCAGGGGGAGCCTACGAGCAGTACTTC.

The sample holds many counts of this clonotype. This chain links TRBV5-1 with TRBJ1-5; no definite D call. The CDR3 is 14 amino acids. Per germline, CDR1 SGHRS and CDR2 YFSETQ. With 0 bases removed from V and 6 bases from J, the gap between germline ends came to 10 bases. This chain's CDR3 is CASSLGGSGQPQHF. DNA of the CDR3: TGCGCCAGCAGCTTGGGAGGATCGGGTCAGCCCCAGCATTTT.

This clonotype came up many times. The chain recombines TRBV19 with TRBJ1-5, with 8 bases fitting TRBD1. The CDR3 has 14 amino acids. The ends lost 4 bases at V and 4 bases at J; junction bases unmatched: 3. The V gene's germline CDR1 is LNHDA and CDR2 SQIVND (reference sequence). The CDR3 region has the DNA TGTGCCAGTAGTACAAGACAGGGGAATCAGCCCCAGCATTTT. This codes for CASSTRQGNQPQHF.

This clonotype was found many times. The chain links TRBV12-3 or TRBV12-4 to TRBJ2-7; D is unresolved. V shed 2 bases and J shed 3 bases, with 11 bases lying between them. The CDR3 loop spans 14 amino acids. The CDR3 loop is CASSLRPGNYEQYF. The CDR3 coding sequence is TGTGCCAGCAGTTTACGCCCGGGTAACTACGAGCAGTACTTC.

The chain joins TRBV28 to TRBJ1-1; 7 nucleotides line up with TRBD1. Losses at the gene ends were 6 bases for V and 1 base for J; bases not matched to a gene: 5. This CDR3 region has 14 residues. The germline CDR1 and CDR2 sequences are MDHEN and SYDVKM. This chain's CDR3 is CASRSGGKNTEAFF. CDR3 DNA: TGTGCCAGCAGGTCAGGGGGTAAGAACACTGAAGCTTTCTTT.

This clonotype appeared many times. This chain connects TRBV5-1 to TRBJ1-1; D is perhaps TRBD1 (6 bases). The V end lost 3 bases, the J end lost 1 base, and 13 bases lay between the germline ends. Germline CDR1 SGHRS, CDR2 YFSETQ. The CDR3 is 15 amino acids. CDR3 in DNA: TGCGCCAGCAGCTGGCGCGGGACAAAGAACACTGAAGCTTTCTTT. This gives the protein CASSWRGTKNTEAFF.

This clonotype was recorded a few times. This chain connects TRBV5-5 to TRBJ2-7; D is possibly TRBD2 (6 bases). Germline loops: CDR1 SGHKS, CDR2 YYEKEE (reference sequence). Trimming pared 4 bases from V and 4 bases from J, leaving 15 bases between. The CDR3 extends over 14 amino acids. The CDR3 loop reads CASSSWDGGYEQYF. The CDR3 nucleotides read TGTGCCAGCAGCAGCTGGGACGGAGGGTACGAGCAGTACTTC.

This clonotype was found many times. The chain has TRBV19 and TRBJ2-5; the match to TRBD1 covers 7 bases. J was trimmed by 3 bases and V by 9 bases; bases with no gene match: 7. This CDR3 is built from 13 residues. The germline gives CDR1 LNHDA, CDR2 SQIVND (reference sequence). In DNA, the CDR3 is TGTGCCAGCAGGAAAACAGGGGAAGAGACCCAGTACTTC. It codes for CASRKTGEETQYF.

This clonotype was detected ten times or more. V and J are TRBV6-1 and TRBJ1-1; 8 nucleotides align to TRBD1. The CDR3 is 14 residues long. V lost 2 bases and J lost 5; bases outside the gene matches: 4. The germline V gene encodes CDR1 MNHNS and CDR2 SASEGT. The CDR3: CASSEQGAGTEAFF. Written as DNA, the CDR3 is TGTGCCAGCAGTGAACAGGGGGCGGGAACTGAAGCTTTCTTT.

This clonotype occurred once. The chain carries TRBV20-1 and TRBJ1-1; D ambiguous. The ends were cut back, 6 bases at V and 0 bases at J, with 17 bases in the middle. CDR3 size: 15 residues. Germline CDR1 and CDR2: DFQATT and SNEGSKA (reference sequence). Written as DNA, the CDR3 is TGCAGTGCCCGCGTTTCCAACAGCATGAACACTGAAGCTTTCTTT. This codes for CSARVSNSMNTEAFF.

The chain joins TRBV6-1 to TRBJ2-2; a weak D match, TRBD1 (6 bases). From germline, CDR1 is MNHNS and CDR2 SASEGT. This CDR3 contains 16 residues. Trimming took off 6 bases at V and 2 bases at J, with 16 bases between the two ends. CDR3 in DNA: TGTGCCAGCAGGATCCGAGGACAGTTAAACACCGGGGAGCTGTTTTTT. Protein sequence: CASRIRGQLNTGELFF.

This clonotype was observed a few times. The V call is TRBV20-1, the J call TRBJ2-5; D unclear. The germline CDR1 and CDR2 sequences are DFQATT and SNEGSKA (reference sequence). The length of the CDR3 is 11 residues. The CDR3 DNA is TGCAGACTAAAAAGTGGGGAGACCCAGTACTTC. This sequence encodes CRLKSGETQYF.

The chain links TRBV5-6 to TRBJ1-1; 10 bases fit TRBD1. Unmatched junction bases numbered 3, after V lost 1 base and J lost 6 bases. There are 14 residues in the CDR3. Per the germline V gene, CDR1 is SGHDT and CDR2 is YYEEEE. The CDR3 DNA reads TGTGCCAGCAGCTTGCGACAGGGGGCGTCTGAAGCTTTCTTT. Translated, it gives CASSLRQGASEAFF.

The chain couples TRBV20-1 to TRBJ2-5; D not resolved. This CDR3 is 15 amino acids long. CDR1 is DFQATT and CDR2 is SNEGSKA in the germline V gene (reference sequence). V lost 0 bases and J 0 bases, leaving 11 bases between the germline ends. The CDR3 DNA is TGCAGTGCTAGAGACAAAATGGGGTACCAAGAGACCCAGTACTTC. As protein: CSARDKMGYQETQYF.

The chain recombines TRBV28 with TRBJ1-1, with D tentatively TRBD1 (6 bases). The V and J ends lost 10 bases and 10 bases respectively, with 22 bases between them. This CDR3 has 13 amino acids. Germline CDR1 and CDR2: MDHEN and SYDVKM. CDR3 sequence reads: CAIRGGAAMAAFF. In nucleotides, the CDR3 is TGTGCCATTAGGGGGGGCGCAGCCATGGCAGCTTTCTTT.